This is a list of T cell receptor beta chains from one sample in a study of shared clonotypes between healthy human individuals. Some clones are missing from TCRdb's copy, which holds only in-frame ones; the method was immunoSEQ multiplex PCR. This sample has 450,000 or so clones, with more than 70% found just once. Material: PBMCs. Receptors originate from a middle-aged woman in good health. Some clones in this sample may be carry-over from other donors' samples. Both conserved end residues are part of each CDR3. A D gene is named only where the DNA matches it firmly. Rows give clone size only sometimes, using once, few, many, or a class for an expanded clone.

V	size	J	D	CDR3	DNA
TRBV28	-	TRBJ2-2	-	CASRTNTGELFF	TGTGCCAGCCGGACCAACACCGGGGAGCTGTTTTTT
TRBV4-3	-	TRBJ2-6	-	CASSHILSSGANVLTF	TGCGCCAGCAGCCACATACTTAGCTCTGGGGCCAACGTCCTGACTTTC
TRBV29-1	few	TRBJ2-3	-	CSVGTGGDTQYF	TGCAGCGTTGGAACCGGGGGCGATACGCAGTATTTT
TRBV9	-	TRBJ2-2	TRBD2	CASSVAGGDDTGELFF	TGTGCCAGCAGCGTAGCGGGAGGGGACGACACCGGGGAGCTGTTTTTT
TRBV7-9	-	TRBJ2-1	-	CASSLAGSYNEQFF	TGTGCCAGCAGCTTAGCCGGATCCTACAATGAGCAGTTCTTC
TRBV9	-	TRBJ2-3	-	CASSTRGRGPDTQYF	TGTGCCAGCAGCACCCGCGGACGCGGCCCAGATACGCAGTATTTT
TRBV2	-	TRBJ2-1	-	CASRRRLSYNEQFF	TGTGCCAGCAGGCGGAGGCTCTCCTACAATGAGCAGTTCTTC
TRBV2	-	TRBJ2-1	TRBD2	CASSGGTSGVLYNEQFF	TGTGCCAGCAGTGGGGGGACTAGCGGGGTTCTCTACAATGAGCAGTTCTTC
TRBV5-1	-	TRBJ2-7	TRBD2	CASSSGLALSEQYF	TGCGCCAGCAGCTCGGGACTAGCGTTAAGCGAGCAGTACTTC
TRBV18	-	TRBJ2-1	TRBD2	CASSPLTSGRAAEQFF	TGTGCCAGCTCACCGCTGACTAGCGGGAGGGCCGCTGAGCAGTTCTTC
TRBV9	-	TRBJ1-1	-	CASAISSRIPNTEAFF	TGTGCCAGCGCCATCTCCTCCCGGATACCGAACACTGAAGCTTTCTTT
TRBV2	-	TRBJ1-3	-	CASREQGGSGNTIYF	TGTGCCAGCAGAGAACAGGGAGGGTCCGGAAACACCATATATTTT
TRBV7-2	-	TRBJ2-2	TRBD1	CASSVDRGVSGELFF	TGTGCCAGCAGCGTGGACAGGGGGGTATCCGGGGAGCTGTTTTTT
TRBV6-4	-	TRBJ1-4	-	CASRSTQSEFTNEKLFF	TGTGCCAGCAGGTCCACACAGTCGGAGTTTACTAATGAAAAACTGTTTTTT
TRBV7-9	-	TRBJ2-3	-	CASSSIGTPRPDTQYF	TGTGCCAGCAGCTCGATCGGGACCCCACGCCCAGATACGCAGTATTTT
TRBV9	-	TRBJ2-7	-	CASSPWSEGSYEQYF	TGTGCCAGCAGCCCTTGGAGCGAAGGCTCCTACGAGCAGTACTTC
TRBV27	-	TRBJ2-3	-	CASSLDYPLTDTQYF	TGTGCCAGCAGTTTAGACTACCCGCTCACAGATACGCAGTATTTT